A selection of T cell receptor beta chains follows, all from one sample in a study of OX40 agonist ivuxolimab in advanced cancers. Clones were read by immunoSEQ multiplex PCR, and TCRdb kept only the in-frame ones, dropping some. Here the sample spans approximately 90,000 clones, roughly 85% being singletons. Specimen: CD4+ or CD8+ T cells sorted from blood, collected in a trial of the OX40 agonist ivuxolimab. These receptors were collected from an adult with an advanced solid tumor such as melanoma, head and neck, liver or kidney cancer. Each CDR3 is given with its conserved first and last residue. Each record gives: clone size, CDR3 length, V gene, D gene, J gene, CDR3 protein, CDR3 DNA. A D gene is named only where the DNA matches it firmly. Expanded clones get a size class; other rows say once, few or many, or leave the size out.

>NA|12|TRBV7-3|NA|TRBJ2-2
CASSGVTGELFF
TGTGCCAGCTCAGGGGTTACCGGGGAGCTGTTTTTT
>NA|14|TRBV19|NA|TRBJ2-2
CASSGNANTGELFF
TGTGCCAGTAGTGGAAACGCGAACACCGGGGAGCTGTTTTTT
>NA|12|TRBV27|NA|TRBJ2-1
CASISSFNEQFF
TGTGCCAGCATAAGTAGCTTCAATGAGCAGTTCTTC
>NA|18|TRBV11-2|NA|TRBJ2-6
CASSPEGGSSSGANVLTF
TGTGCCAGCAGCCCCGAGGGGGGCTCGAGCTCTGGGGCCAACGTCCTGACTTTC
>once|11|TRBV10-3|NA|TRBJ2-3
CATRVGDTQYF
TGTGCCACAAGGGTTGGAGATACGCAGTATTTT
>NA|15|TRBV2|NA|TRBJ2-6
CASRRDLSGANVLTF
TGTGCCAGCAGACGAGATCTATCTGGGGCCAACGTCCTGACTTTC
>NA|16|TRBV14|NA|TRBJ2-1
CASSLTLSAGYNEQFF
TGTGCCAGCAGCCTTACTTTATCGGCGGGTTACAATGAGCAGTTCTTC
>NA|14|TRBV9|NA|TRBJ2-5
CASSVGAGGETQYF
TGTGCCAGCAGCGTAGGAGCCGGTGGCGAGACCCAGTACTTC
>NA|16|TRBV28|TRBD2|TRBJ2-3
CASSSQSAGEGDTQYF
TGTGCCAGCAGTTCGCAATCGGCGGGGGAAGGAGATACGCAGTATTTT
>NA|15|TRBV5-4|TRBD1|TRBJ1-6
CASSQGQALNSPLHF
TGTGCCAGCAGCCAGGGACAGGCGCTCAATTCACCCCTCCACTTT
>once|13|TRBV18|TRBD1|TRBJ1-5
CASSDRDSQPQHF
TGTGCCAGCTCTGACAGGGATAGTCAGCCCCAGCATTTT
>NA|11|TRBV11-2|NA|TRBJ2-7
CASSSAYEQYF
TGTGCCAGCAGCTCGGCCTACGAGCAGTACTTC
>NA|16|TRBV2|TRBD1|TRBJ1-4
CASRSFGQGRNEKLFF
TGTGCCAGCAGATCATTCGGACAGGGGCGGAATGAAAAACTGTTTTTT
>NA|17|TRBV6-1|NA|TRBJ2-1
CASSEAGVGTIYNEQFF
TGTGCCAGCAGTGAAGCTGGGGTAGGGACGATATACAATGAGCAGTTCTTC
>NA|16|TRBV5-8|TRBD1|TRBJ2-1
CASSFGTGQVFSGQFF
TGTGCCAGCAGCTTCGGAACCGGACAGGTCTTTAGTGGGCAGTTCTTC
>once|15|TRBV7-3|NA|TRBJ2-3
CASSPQAGSTDTQYF
TGTGCCAGCAGCCCCCAGGCGGGGAGCACAGATACGCAGTATTTT
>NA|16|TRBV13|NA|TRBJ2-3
CASSLGMSDSTDTQYF
TGTGCCAGCAGCTTAGGTATGTCCGATAGCACAGATACGCAGTATTTT
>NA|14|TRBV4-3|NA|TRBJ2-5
CASSQDPTRGTQYF
TGCGCCAGCAGCCAAGATCCGACCAGGGGGACCCAGTACTTC
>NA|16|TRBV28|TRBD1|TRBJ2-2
CASSLRTGWNTGELFF
TGTGCCAGCAGTTTACGGACAGGATGGAACACCGGGGAGCTGTTTTTT
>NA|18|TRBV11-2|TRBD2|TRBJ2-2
CASSLARLAGVETGELFF
TGTGCCAGCAGCTTAGCTCGACTAGCGGGAGTTGAAACCGGGGAGCTGTTTTTT
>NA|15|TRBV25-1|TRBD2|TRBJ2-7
CASSERLAGDYEQYF
TGTGCCAGCAGTGAACGGCTAGCGGGAGACTACGAGCAGTACTTC
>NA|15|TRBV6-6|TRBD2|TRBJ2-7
CASSDPGLGSYEQYF
TGTGCCAGCAGTGACCCGGGACTAGGCTCCTACGAGCAGTACTTC